The source of this T cell receptor gamma chain is a study of gamma-delta T cells after stem cell transplantation. The CDR3 sequence is 11 residues long. Germline CDR1 and CDR2: EGSNGY and YDSYNSKV. After removal of 0 bases from V and 12 bases from J, the junction contained 5 bases not matched to a gene. TCRdb called clones from the RT-PCR reads again using CATT. The repertoire holds some 4,500 gamma-chain clones, with 15% to 20% as singletons. This receptor was identified in a human donor. It is not recorded whose cells these are; they may come from a transplant donor. The gene calls are TRGV2 and TRGJ1 or TRGJ2. The sequenced sample was gamma-delta T cells. As DNA, the CDR3 is TGTGCCACCTGGGACGGGCTTAGGAAACTCTTT. Protein sequence: CATWDGLRKLF.